The TCR beta chain under discussion was sequenced for a study of T cells in Graves' hyperthyroidism and ophthalmopathy (dated by TCRdb to the late 2010s). About the investigation overall: Peripheral blood samples were taken at the time of initial diagnosis, prior to any treatment. TCR V-J signatures able to tell the groups apart were searched for in a discovery cohort of some 97 patients, of whom about 40 had Graves' ophthalmopathy and roughly 57 had stable Graves' hyperthyroidism. Prospective prediction of ophthalmopathy was tested in an independent validation cohort consisting of fewer than 20 hyperthyroidism patients and 15 to 17 patients who later progressed to ophthalmopathy. The 100 discovery patients were divided at random into training and test sets in a 7:3 ratio. The study also compared thyroid tissue and blood T-cell repertoires from a handful of Graves' hyperthyroidism patients. After sampling, hyperthyroidism patients received methimazole starting at 30 mg daily, and ophthalmopathy patients received high-dose intravenous methylprednisolone. The paper reports TCR Vbeta CDR3 sequencing of approximately 140 peripheral blood samples: approximately 43 ophthalmopathy, some 80 hyperthyroidism and 17 progressor patients.

The TCR beta CDR3 regions were amplified from the RNA transcripts. The first round of RT-PCR for the TCR CDR3 was performed with the HTBI primer set and the Qiagen OneStep RT-PCR kit. Libraries were constructed in a second round of multiplex PCR, after which size selection and purification were carried out. Paired-end sequencing of the libraries was performed with 100 bp reads on an Illumina HiSeq2000. The original pipeline was this. Raw data were processed with SOAPnuke, discarding reads with adapters, uncalled bases, mean Phred below 15, or no exact constant-primer or identifier match. High-quality paired reads were merged with COPE v1.2.5, and unique nucleotide sequences were defined as clonotypes. MiTCR v1.1 was used to align the clonotypes against IMGT TRBV, TRBD and TRBJ reference segments. The analysis included only V-J combinations with a frequency above 0.0001, which together covered approximately 99% of the repertoires. A TCS score was defined as the ratio of F50 (clonal expansion) to E x V (chaos), with BLOSUM62-based TCRdist applied between CDR3 peptides within each V-J. Welch's t-statistics and random forest reduced several hundred V-J features to around 14, which were used in a naive Bayes classifier (R e1071). The public sequencing data were trimmed at Q25 with fastp and processed into clonotypes with MiXCR by TCRdb, which kept only in-frame beta chains. Under each unique CDR3 protein, matching rows form one entry showing the most common genes and DNA. The V and J calls, along with clone size, are taken from TCRdb and not from the paper's own processing. Counted in this sample were some 560,000 distinct CDR3 sequences; 15% to 17% of them appeared once. The leading ten clones occupy 7.3% of the sample.

CDR1 and CDR2, looked up from the germline V gene, are SGHDN and FVKESK. Trimming removed 1 base from V and 4 bases from J, leaving 11 bases between the germline ends. The CDR3 runs 14 amino acids, cysteine and phenylalanine included. Just CDR3 DNA is preserved here, 42 bases in frame from base 1. Beyond this particular receptor, the publication reports: Most expanded thyroid clonotypes (frequency above 0.001) were also detected in blood, a finding suggesting that blood repertoires may reflect thyroid immune responses. Ophthalmopathy was separated from stable hyperthyroidism by a 13 V-J signature model, with over 85% sensitivity and roughly 81% specificity obtained in cross-validation and 80%/75% obtained in testing. In validation, the model predicted progression to ophthalmopathy a median of about 6.5 months before onset, with roughly 70% sensitivity and roughly 77% specificity. Sample size was not statistically predetermined, and blinding of investigators to group allocation was not performed.

A patient counted as having stable Graves' hyperthyroidism if no progression to ophthalmopathy occurred over 18 months of follow-up. Hyperthyroidism patients were aged 18 to 65 years and newly diagnosed, with disease duration of less than 2 months. The study excluded patients with uncontrolled infections, other autoimmune diseases, pregnancy or lactation. Diagnoses relied on clinical symptoms, serum thyroxine and TRAb, thyroid ultrasound and orbital computed tomography. Ficoll-Paque density gradient centrifugation was used to isolate PBMCs from under 11 ml of fresh peripheral blood. Trizol reagent was used to extract total RNA, and RNA quality was then checked on an Agilent 2100 Bioanalyzer. This clonotype occurred a few times. The target of this receptor is not known. No base qualities exist here, and no much larger clone lies one base off it.

This clonotype was sampled from a woman aged 25-40 years with Graves' hyperthyroidism. Specimen: blood. The receptor chain draws on TRBV14 and TRBJ2-7, with an unclear D gene assignment. CDR3 region: CASSQGRFIYEQYF. The nucleotides read TGTGCCAGCAGCCAAGGTCGCTTTATTTACGAGCAGTACTTC.